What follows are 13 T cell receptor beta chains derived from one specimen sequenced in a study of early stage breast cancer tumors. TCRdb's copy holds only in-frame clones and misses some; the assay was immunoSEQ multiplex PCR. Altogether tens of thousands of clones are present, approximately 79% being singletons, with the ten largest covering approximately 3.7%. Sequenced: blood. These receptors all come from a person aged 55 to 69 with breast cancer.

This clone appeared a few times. The CDR3 sequence is CASSSHYEQYF. In nucleotides, the CDR3 is TGTGCCAGCAGTTCCCACTACGAGCAGTACTTC. The chain combines TRBV6-1 with TRBJ2-7; D not resolved. The germline CDR1 and CDR2 sequences are MNHNS and SASEGT. The ends were cut back, 5 bases at V and 3 bases at J, with 5 bases in the middle. CDR3 length equals 11 residues.

The CDR3 loop reads CASSYDRAYEQYF. CDR3 nucleotide sequence: TGTGCCAGCAGCTATGACAGGGCTTACGAGCAGTACTTC. The rearrangement joins TRBV5-8 to TRBJ2-7; TRBD1 matches at 7 bases. Germline CDR1 reads SGHTS; CDR2 reads YDEGEE. The V and J ends lost 3 bases and 4 bases, in that order; junction bases with no gene match: 4. The CDR3 is 13 residues long. Complete variable domain (other parts from reference TRBV5-8 and TRBJ2-7): EAGVTQSPTHLIKTRGQQATLRCSPISGHTSVYWYQQALGLGLQFLLWYDEGEERNRGNFPPRFSGRQFPNYSSELNVNALELEDSALYLCASSYDRAYEQYFGPGTRLTVT.

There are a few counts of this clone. The chain's CDR3 is CAKRVPYNEQFF. DNA for the CDR3: TGTGCCAAACGCGTGCCCTACAATGAGCAGTTCTTC. V is TRBV5-5 and J is TRBJ2-1; D gene ambiguous. V was clipped by 9 bases and J by 2 bases, with 9 bases between them. The CDR3 extends over 12 amino acids. Germline CDR1 SGHKS, CDR2 YYEKEE (reference sequence).

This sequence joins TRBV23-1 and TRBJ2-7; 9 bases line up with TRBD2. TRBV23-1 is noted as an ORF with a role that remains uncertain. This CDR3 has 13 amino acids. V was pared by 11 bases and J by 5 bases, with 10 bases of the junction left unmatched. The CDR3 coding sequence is TGCGCCTCCCTAGCGGGACACGGCCACGAGCAGTACTTC. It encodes CASLAGHGHEQYF.

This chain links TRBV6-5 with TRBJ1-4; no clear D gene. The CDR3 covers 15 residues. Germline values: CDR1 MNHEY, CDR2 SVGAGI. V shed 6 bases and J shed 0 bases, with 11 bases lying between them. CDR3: CASSPEFATNEKLFF. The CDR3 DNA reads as TGTGCCAGCAGCCCTGAGTTTGCAACTAATGAAAAACTGTTTTTT.

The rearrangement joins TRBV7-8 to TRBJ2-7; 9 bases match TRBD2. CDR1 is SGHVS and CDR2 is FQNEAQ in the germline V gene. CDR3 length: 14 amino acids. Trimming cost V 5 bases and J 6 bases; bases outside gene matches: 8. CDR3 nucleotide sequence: TGTGCCAGCAGCCCGGGACTAGCCCCCAGCGAGCAGTACTTC. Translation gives CASSPGLAPSEQYF.

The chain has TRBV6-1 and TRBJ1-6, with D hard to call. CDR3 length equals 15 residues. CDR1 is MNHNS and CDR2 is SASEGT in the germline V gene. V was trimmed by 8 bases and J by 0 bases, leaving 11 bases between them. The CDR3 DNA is TGTGCCAGCCAGCCCTGGAGCTCCTATAATTCACCCCTCCACTTT. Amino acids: CASQPWSSYNSPLHF.

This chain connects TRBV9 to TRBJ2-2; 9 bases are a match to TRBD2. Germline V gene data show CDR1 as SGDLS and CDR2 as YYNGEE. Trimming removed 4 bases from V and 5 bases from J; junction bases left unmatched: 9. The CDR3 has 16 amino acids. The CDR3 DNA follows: TGTGCCAGCAGCCGGGCTAGCGGGACATATACCGGGGAGCTGTTTTTT. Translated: CASSRASGTYTGELFF.

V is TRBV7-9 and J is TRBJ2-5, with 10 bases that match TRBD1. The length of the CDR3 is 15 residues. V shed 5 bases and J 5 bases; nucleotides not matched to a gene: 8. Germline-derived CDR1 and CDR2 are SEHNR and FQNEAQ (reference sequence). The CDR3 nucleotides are TGTGCCAGCAGCCCGCCCGGGACAGGGGCGGAGACCCAGTACTTC. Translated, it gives CASSPPGTGAETQYF.

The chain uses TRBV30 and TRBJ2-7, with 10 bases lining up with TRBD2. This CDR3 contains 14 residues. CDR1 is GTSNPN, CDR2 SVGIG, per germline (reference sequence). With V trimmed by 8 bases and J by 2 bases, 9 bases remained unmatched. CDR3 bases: TGTGCCCTGGCTATAACTAGCGGGACCTACGAGCAGTACTTC. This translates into CALAITSGTYEQYF.

The CDR3 spells CAWRTLSSYEQYF. In DNA form, the CDR3 reads TGTGCCTGGAGGACCTTGAGCTCCTACGAGCAGTACTTC. This chain joins TRBV30 and TRBJ2-7; unclear D gene. The CDR3 is made up of 13 amino acids. V was shortened by 3 bases and J by 0 bases, with 9 bases between the two germline ends. In germline, CDR1 is GTSNPN, CDR2 SVGIG (reference sequence).

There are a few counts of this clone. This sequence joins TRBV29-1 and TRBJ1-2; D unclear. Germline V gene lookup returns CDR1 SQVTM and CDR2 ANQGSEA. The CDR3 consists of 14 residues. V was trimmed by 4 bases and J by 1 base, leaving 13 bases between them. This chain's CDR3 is CSVGTAVLNYGYTF. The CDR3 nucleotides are TGCAGCGTTGGTACAGCAGTTCTTAACTATGGCTACACCTTC.

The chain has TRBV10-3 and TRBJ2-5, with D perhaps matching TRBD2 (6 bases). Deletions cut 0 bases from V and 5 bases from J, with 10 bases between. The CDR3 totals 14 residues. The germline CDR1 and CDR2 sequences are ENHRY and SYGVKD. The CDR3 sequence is CAISESAGSETQYF. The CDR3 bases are TGTGCCATCAGTGAGTCGGCGGGGTCGGAGACCCAGTACTTC.